The next 25 T cell receptor beta chains were all read from a single sample in a study of cytomegalovirus exposure and HLA in healthy donors. 60 Vbeta and 13 Jbeta primers were used in PCR. Sequencing used immunoSEQ multiplex PCR; TCRdb keeps in-frame clones, though not all of them. The sample yields around 80,000 clones, of which the top ten take up about 0.83%. What was sequenced was PBMCs. The receptors here all came from a boy between 5 and 17 years old in good health and CMV-seronegative.

The genes are TRBV10-3 and TRBJ1-1, with TRBD1 as a possible D gene (6 bases). V lost 10 bases and J 1 base, leaving 13 bases between the germline ends. Germline lookup yields CDR1 ENHRY and CDR2 SYGVKD. CDR3 length: 13 residues. The CDR3 is CASKDRQNTEAFF. Written as DNA, the CDR3 is TGTGCCAGCAAGGACAGACAGAACACTGAAGCTTTCTTT.

The chain recombines TRBV9 with TRBJ2-5; tentative D call: TRBD1 (6 bases). The CDR3 covers 15 residues. The germline V and J ends were trimmed by 4 bases and 2 bases, with 15 bases remaining between them. Germline CDR1 is SGDLS and CDR2 is YYNGEE. In nucleotides, the CDR3 is TGTGCCAGCAGCCCAGGGACATTTACTCAAGAGACCCAGTACTTC. Encoded protein: CASSPGTFTQETQYF.

The CDR3 DNA is TGTGCCAGCACTGCGGGTTTCTCTGGAAACACCATATATTTT. Translating it yields CASTAGFSGNTIYF. The gene calls are TRBV2 and TRBJ1-3; no clear D gene. The V gene lost 7 bases and the J gene lost 0 bases, with 10 bases spanning the gap. This CDR3 region has 14 residues. CDR1 is SNHLY and CDR2 is FYNNEI in the germline V gene. Using reference TRBV2 and TRBJ1-3 for the parts outside the CDR3, the full variable domain is EPEVTQTPSHQVTQMGQEVILRCVPISNHLYFYWYRQILGQKVEFLVSFYNNEISEKSEIFDDQFSVERPDGSNFTLKIRSTKLEDSAMYFCASTAGFSGNTIYFGEGSWLTVV.

The rearrangement joins TRBV10-3 to TRBJ2-1; no firm D call. Germline lookup yields CDR1 ENHRY and CDR2 SYGVKD. Trimming pared 3 bases from V and 1 base from J, leaving 10 bases between. This CDR3 has 15 residues. The CDR3 sequence: CAISEQKNSYNEQFF. CDR3 bases: TGTGCCATCAGTGAACAGAAAAATTCCTACAATGAGCAGTTCTTC.

This rearrangement joins TRBV10-1 to TRBJ1-1; TRBD1 is a possible D gene (6 bases). This CDR3 spans 13 amino acids. Trimming shortened V by 6 bases and J by 6 bases, and 14 bases separated the two germline ends. Germline CDR1 WNHNN, CDR2 SYGVQD (reference sequence). The chain's CDR3 is CASSEQGIAEAFF. Here the CDR3 DNA reads TGCGCCAGCAGCGAACAGGGAATCGCTGAAGCTTTCTTT.

The V gene is TRBV7-9, the J gene TRBJ1-1; D ambiguous. The CDR3 is made up of 16 amino acids. The V end was cut by 6 bases, the J end by 1 base, with 18 bases between. The V gene's germline CDR1 is SEHNR and CDR2 FQNEAQ (reference sequence). DNA of the CDR3: TGTGCCAGCAGTCATACTCGCGGGCCCCGGAACACTGAAGCTTTCTTT. Residues: CASSHTRGPRNTEAFF.

This rearrangement joins TRBV30 to TRBJ1-1, with a weak D call TRBD1 (5 bases). Germline CDR1 GTSNPN, CDR2 SVGIG (reference sequence). The V end lost 2 bases, the J end lost 0 bases, and 7 bases lay between the germline ends. This CDR3 contains 13 residues. This chain's CDR3 is CAWSRGMNTEAFF. CDR3 nucleotide sequence: TGTGCCTGGAGTCGGGGGATGAACACTGAAGCTTTCTTT.

The CDR3 region is CAAGGGSYEQYF. The CDR3 DNA follows: TGTGCCGCTGGCGGGGGGTCCTACGAGCAGTACTTC. The chain carries TRBV10-3 and TRBJ2-7; 8 positions match TRBD2. CDR1 is ENHRY, CDR2 SYGVKD, per germline. V dropped 11 bases and J dropped 1; count of bases not matched to a gene: 4. The CDR3 is 12 amino acids.

The chain has TRBV9 and TRBJ1-3, with 7 bases aligning to TRBD1. Trimming removed 4 bases from V and 0 bases from J; junction bases left unmatched: 7. CDR1 SGDLS and CDR2 YYNGEE come from the germline V gene. CDR3 length equals 16 residues. CDR3: CASSTRQGTSGNTIYF. The CDR3 nucleotides are TGTGCCAGCAGCACCCGACAGGGTACCTCTGGAAACACCATATATTTT.

The rearrangement joins TRBV5-1 to TRBJ1-1, with 9 nucleotides matching TRBD1. V shed 0 bases and J 1 base; nucleotides not matched to a gene: 10. The CDR3 is 18 amino acids. Germline V gene lookup returns CDR1 SGHRS and CDR2 YFSETQ. The CDR3 DNA follows: TGCGCCAGCAGCTTGGGTGTGAGACAGGGGGTAGGGAACACTGAAGCTTTCTTT. This gives the protein CASSLGVRQGVGNTEAFF.

The rearrangement uses TRBV6-5 and TRBJ1-1; 7 positions match TRBD1. From germline, CDR1 is MNHEY and CDR2 SVGAGI. Losses at the gene ends were 6 bases for V and 4 bases for J; bases not matched to a gene: 11. The CDR3 covers 15 residues. This CDR3 reads CASSRGGGRSTEAFF. The DNA of the CDR3 is TGTGCCAGCAGCCGAGGAGGGGGCCGAAGCACTGAAGCTTTCTTT.

The V and J genes are TRBV18 and TRBJ1-1, with 7 bases identical to TRBD1. Per germline, CDR1 KGHSH and CDR2 LQKENI. The V segment lost 3 bases and the J segment 5 bases; nucleotides outside the gene matches: 6. CDR3 size: 14 residues. As DNA, the CDR3 is TGTGCCAGCTCACCCGAGGGGGCAGGGACTGAAGCTTTCTTT. This sequence encodes CASSPEGAGTEAFF.

Notes on this clone: Germline and junction disagree at one end, which may indicate a read error. The V and J genes are TRBV27 and TRBJ1-1; 10 nucleotides line up with TRBD1. The germline CDR1 and CDR2 sequences are MNHEY and SMNVEV (reference sequence). The CDR3 runs to 14 residues. CDR3 nucleotide sequence: TGTGCCAGCAGACGGACAGGGGGTAACACTGAAGATTTCTTT. This encodes CASRRTGGNTEDFF.

The chain combines TRBV7-9 with TRBJ2-7, with D unresolved. This CDR3 is 14 amino acids long. Per the germline V gene, CDR1 is SEHNR and CDR2 is FQNEAQ (reference sequence). The V end was cut by 3 bases, the J end by 2 bases, with 11 bases between. CDR3 in amino acids: CASSFAEPAYEQYF. DNA for the CDR3: TGTGCCAGCAGCTTTGCAGAACCCGCCTACGAGCAGTACTTC.

The rearrangement joins TRBV30 to TRBJ1-2; 7 positions agree with TRBD1. Germline assignment: CDR1 GTSNPN and CDR2 SVGIG (reference sequence). Germline trimming cut 3 bases from V and 8 bases from J; bases unmatched to any gene: 12. The CDR3 sequence is 14 residues long. The CDR3 here is CAWRTTRQGGGYTF. CDR3 sequence (DNA): TGTGCCTGGAGAACAACTCGACAGGGCGGGGGCTACACCTTC.

The chain uses TRBV5-1 and TRBJ2-7; 9 bases are shared with TRBD2. Unmatched junction bases numbered 4, after V lost 0 bases and J lost 6 bases. This CDR3 spans 14 amino acids. Germline values: CDR1 SGHRS, CDR2 YFSETQ. Here the CDR3 DNA reads TGCGCCAGCAGCTTGGGCGGGGGGGCCCCCGAGCAGTACTTC. It translates to CASSLGGGAPEQYF.

The V call is TRBV14, the J call TRBJ2-1; 7 bases match TRBD2. The CDR3 covers 18 residues. The V and J ends lost 2 bases and 0 bases, in that order; junction bases with no gene match: 10. The V gene's germline CDR1 is SGHDN and CDR2 FVKESK. The chain's CDR3 is CASSQRAGVMSSYNEQFF. The CDR3 bases are TGTGCCAGCAGCCAACGCGCGGGAGTGATGAGCTCCTACAATGAGCAGTTCTTC.

The chain combines TRBV27 with TRBJ2-2, with 7 bases matching TRBD1. Per the germline V gene, CDR1 is MNHEY and CDR2 is SMNVEV (reference sequence). The V segment lost 6 bases and the J segment 0 bases; nucleotides outside the gene matches: 7. The CDR3 is 16 residues long. The chain's CDR3 is CASRGTARTNTGELFF. In DNA, the CDR3 is TGTGCCAGCAGAGGGACAGCTCGAACGAACACCGGGGAGCTGTTTTTT.

The gene calls are TRBV13 and TRBJ2-1, with D hard to call. The CDR3 has 14 amino acids. Trimming cost V 1 base and J 9 bases, with 13 bases left between them. CDR1 PRHDT and CDR2 FYEKMQ come from the germline V gene (reference sequence). CDR3 DNA sequence: TGTGCCAGCAGCTTAGTGCCGGGTAATAGTGAGCAGTTCTTC. Amino acid sequence: CASSLVPGNSEQFF.

Turning to this clone: One junction end does not reproduce the germline sequence, and a read error may be involved. The chain recombines TRBV5-4 with TRBJ1-2; TRBD1 might be the D (6 bases). The V gene's germline CDR1 is SGHNT and CDR2 YYREEE (reference sequence). This CDR3 spans 14 amino acids. The CDR3 nucleotides read TGTGCCAGCAGCCTGGGACACCCCTCCTATGGCCACACCTTC. Amino acids: CASSLGHPSYGHTF.

The gene calls are TRBV5-4 and TRBJ2-7; D is possibly TRBD2 (6 bases). CDR1 is SGHNT and CDR2 is YYREEE in the germline V gene (reference sequence). The CDR3 loop spans 13 amino acids. V lost 0 bases and J 4 bases, leaving 8 bases between the germline ends. This CDR3 reads CASSLGLEYEQYF. The CDR3 bases are TGTGCCAGCAGCTTGGGACTAGAGTACGAGCAGTACTTC.

The chain carries TRBV9 and TRBJ1-2, with D perhaps TRBD1 (5 bases). The CDR3 totals 17 residues. The V gene lost 0 bases and the J gene lost 4 bases, with 19 bases spanning the gap. In germline, CDR1 is SGDLS, CDR2 YYNGEE. The CDR3 coding sequence is TGTGCCAGCAGCGTAGAAGAGATGGGCCAGGGACTCTATGGCTACACCTTC. Protein product: CASSVEEMGQGLYGYTF.

This chain uses TRBV5-4 with TRBJ2-2; TRBD2 is a possible D gene (6 bases). From germline, CDR1 is SGHNT and CDR2 YYREEE (reference sequence). The length of the CDR3 is 15 residues. V gave up 0 bases and J gave up 5 bases, with 11 bases separating them. The CDR3 region has the DNA TGTGCCAGCAGCTTGGCCGGAGGGTTAACCGGGGAGCTGTTTTTT. It is translated as CASSLAGGLTGELFF.

The genes are TRBV4-2 and TRBJ2-3, with D possibly matching TRBD1 (7 bases). The germline V and J ends were trimmed by 0 bases and 5 bases, with 12 bases remaining between them. Germline V gene data show CDR1 as LGHNA and CDR2 as YNFKEQ. The CDR3 contains 15 residues. The CDR3 DNA is TGTGCCAGCAGCCAAGAGGGGCGGGACAGAGATACGCAGTATTTT. It yields the protein CASSQEGRDRDTQYF.

V and J are TRBV5-4 and TRBJ1-2; TRBD1 agrees at 7 bases. This CDR3 contains 14 residues. J was trimmed by 3 bases and V by 7 bases; bases with no gene match: 9. Germline assignment: CDR1 SGHNT and CDR2 YYREEE (reference sequence). Here the CDR3 reads CASYRDSRDYGYTF. As DNA, the CDR3 is TGTGCCAGCTACCGGGACAGCAGAGACTATGGCTACACCTTC.